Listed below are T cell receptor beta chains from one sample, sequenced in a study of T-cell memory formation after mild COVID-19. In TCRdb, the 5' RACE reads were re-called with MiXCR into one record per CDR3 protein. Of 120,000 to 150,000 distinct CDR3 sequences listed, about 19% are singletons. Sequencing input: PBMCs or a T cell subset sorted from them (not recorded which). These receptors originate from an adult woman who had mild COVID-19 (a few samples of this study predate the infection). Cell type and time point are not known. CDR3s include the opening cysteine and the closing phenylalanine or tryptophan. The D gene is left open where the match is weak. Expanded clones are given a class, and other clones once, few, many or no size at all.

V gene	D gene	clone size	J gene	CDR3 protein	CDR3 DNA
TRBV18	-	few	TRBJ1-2	CASSPRGQPNPYGYTF	TGTGCCAGCTCACCCCGAGGCCAGCCGAACCCCTATGGCTACACCTTC
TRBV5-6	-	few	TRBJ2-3	CASSFKSTDTQYF	TGTGCCAGCAGCTTTAAAAGCACAGATACGCAGTATTTT
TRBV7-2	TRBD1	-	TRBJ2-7	CASSFSGQGSYEQYF	TGTGCCAGCAGCTTCTCGGGACAGGGCTCCTACGAGCAGTACTTC
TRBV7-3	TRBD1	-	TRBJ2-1	CASSVTGTGGEEQFF	TGTGCCAGCAGCGTTACCGGGACAGGGGGCGAAGAGCAGTTCTTC
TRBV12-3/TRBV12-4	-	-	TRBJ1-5	CASTLQGNQPQHF	TGTGCCAGCACCCTCCAGGGCAATCAGCCCCAGCATTTT
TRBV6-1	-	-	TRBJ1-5	CASSPTLRTQVGGQPQHF	TGTGCCAGCAGTCCTACGTTGCGGACACAGGTGGGGGGTCAGCCCCAGCATTTT
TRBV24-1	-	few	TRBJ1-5	CATSGTGTSNQPQHF	TGTGCCACCAGTGGAACGGGAACTAGCAATCAGCCCCAGCATTTT
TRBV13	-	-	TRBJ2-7	CASTPASGPYEQYF	TGTGCCAGCACCCCGGCCAGCGGACCCTACGAGCAGTACTTC
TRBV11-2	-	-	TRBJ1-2	CASSLHRAVGGGYTF	TGTGCCAGCAGCTTACATCGGGCCGTCGGGGGCGGCTACACCTTC
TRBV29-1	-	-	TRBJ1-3	CSVGGLGASSGNTIYF	TGCAGCGTTGGGGGTTTGGGGGCCTCCTCTGGAAACACCATATATTTT
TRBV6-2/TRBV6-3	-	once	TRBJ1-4	CASSYRDRGWFNEKLFF	TGTGCCAGCAGTTACCGAGACCGCGGTTGGTTTAATGAAAAACTGTTTTTT
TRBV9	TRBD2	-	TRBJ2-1	CASSGLAGNKPYNEQFF	TGTGCCAGCAGCGGCCTAGCGGGAAACAAACCATACAATGAGCAGTTCTTC
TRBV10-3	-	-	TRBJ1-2	CAISLDGINYGYTF	TGTGCCATCAGTCTGGACGGTATCAACTATGGCTACACCTTC
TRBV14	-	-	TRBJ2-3	CASSQDGGSVADTQYF	TGTGCCAGCAGCCAAGATGGAGGTAGTGTGGCAGATACGCAGTATTTT
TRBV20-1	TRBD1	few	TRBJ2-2	CSAPGQVGELFF	TGCAGTGCTCCGGGACAGGTCGGGGAGCTGTTTTTT
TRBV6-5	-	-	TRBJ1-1	CASRPLTGNTEAFF	TGTGCCAGCAGGCCTTTAACAGGGAACACTGAAGCTTTCTTT